Listed below are T cell receptor beta chains from one sample, sequenced in a study of blood T cell repertoires in COVID-19. The protocol was immunoSEQ multiplex PCR, while the TCRdb copy is restricted to in-frame clones and leaves out a portion. The repertoire consists of 150,000 to 200,000 clones, with about four fifths occurring once and the leading ten covering 6% to 8.5%. The specimen sequenced was peripheral blood. These receptors were collected from a woman aged 70-85 years with COVID-19, enrolled during active disease. Each CDR3 is given with its conserved first and last residue. D genes are given only for firm matches. Not every row has a clone size; where given, it reads once, few, many or a size class.

>TRBV29-1|.|TRBD2|TRBJ2-1
CSVSGRPNNEQFF
TGCAGCGTGAGCGGGAGGCCGAACAATGAGCAGTTCTTC
>TRBV25-1|.|TRBD2|TRBJ2-1
CASSERTSGEQFF
TGTGCCAGCAGTGAAAGGACTAGCGGAGAGCAGTTCTTC
>TRBV15|.|.|TRBJ1-6
CATSRDRQSRSFNSPLHF
TGTGCCACCAGCAGAGATCGACAGTCGAGATCCTTTAATTCACCCCTCCACTTT
>TRBV5-1|.|TRBD2|TRBJ2-1
CASSSEGTSVYNEQFF
TGCGCCAGCAGCTCTGAAGGGACTAGCGTCTACAATGAGCAGTTCTTC
>TRBV29-1|.|.|TRBJ2-7
CSVQGGGGEQYF
TGCAGCGTCCAAGGGGGGGGAGGCGAGCAGTACTTC
>TRBV7-2|.|.|TRBJ2-7
CASSRDAGSSYEQYF
TGTGCCAGCAGCCGCGACGCGGGGAGCTCCTACGAGCAGTACTTC
>TRBV9|.|.|TRBJ2-3
CASSPRASQITDTQYF
TGTGCCAGCAGCCCCCGGGCTAGCCAAATAACAGATACGCAGTATTTT
>TRBV6-6|.|.|TRBJ2-6
CASSYGQSGANVLTF
TGTGCCAGCAGTTACGGCCAGTCTGGGGCCAACGTCCTGACTTTC
>TRBV24-1|.|TRBD2|TRBJ2-1
CATSDLASGSSYNEQFF
TGTGCCACCAGTGATTTGGCTAGCGGGAGCTCCTACAATGAGCAGTTCTTC
>TRBV28|.|.|TRBJ1-4
CASRLKQGKLFF
TGTGCCAGCAGACTGAAACAGGGAAAACTGTTTTTT
>TRBV6-2/TRBV6-3|few|.|TRBJ1-1
CASSQADGMNTEAFF
TGTGCCAGCAGTCAGGCGGACGGGATGAACACTGAAGCTTTCTTT
>TRBV27|.|.|TRBJ2-2
CASTRLAQNTGELFF
TGTGCCAGCACCCGGCTAGCCCAGAACACCGGGGAGCTGTTTTTT
>TRBV18|.|.|TRBJ1-1
CASSPPAGRRIRTEAFF
TGTGCCAGCTCACCCCCCGCGGGTAGACGGATACGCACTGAAGCTTTCTTT
>TRBV19|.|TRBD1|TRBJ1-5
CASTLQGSNQPQHF
TGTGCCAGTACCTTACAGGGGAGCAATCAGCCCCAGCATTTT
>TRBV27|.|TRBD1|TRBJ2-5
CASSRTGVRETQYF
TGTGCCAGCAGCCGGACAGGGGTGAGGGAGACCCAGTACTTC
>TRBV30|.|.|TRBJ1-1
CAAWGGMNTEAFF
TGTGCCGCCTGGGGAGGCATGAACACTGAAGCTTTCTTT
>TRBV9|.|TRBD2|TRBJ2-2
CASSARGLAGNTGELFF
TGTGCCAGCAGCGCCCGAGGACTAGCGGGCAACACCGGGGAGCTGTTTTTT
>TRBV2|.|.|TRBJ2-4
CASSLAKNIQYF
TGTGCCAGCAGCCTAGCCAAAAACATTCAGTACTTC
>TRBV19|.|.|TRBJ2-3
CASSRTGNTDTQYF
TGTGCCAGTAGTCGAACAGGAAACACAGATACGCAGTATTTT
>TRBV29-1|.|TRBD2|TRBJ2-1
CSVYGTSGYNEQFF
TGCAGCGTTTACGGGACTAGCGGATACAATGAGCAGTTCTTC
>TRBV6-2/TRBV6-3|.|.|TRBJ2-5
CASSYSPLGTMSRGYF
TGTGCCAGCAGTTACTCCCCACTGGGAACAATGAGCAGGGGCTACTTC
>TRBV19|.|.|TRBJ2-5
CASSISGRGRETQYF
TGTGCCAGTAGTATAAGCGGACGAGGGAGAGAGACCCAGTACTTC
>TRBV2|.|.|TRBJ1-6
CASSGESYNSPLHF
TGTGCCAGCAGCGGAGAATCCTATAATTCACCCCTCCACTTT
>TRBV14|.|TRBD1|TRBJ1-1
CASSLPLTGENTEAFF
TGTGCCAGCAGCCTGCCCTTGACAGGGGAGAACACTGAAGCTTTCTTT
>TRBV20-1|few|.|TRBJ1-5
CSASWGGGYNQPQHF
TGCAGTGCTAGTTGGGGAGGGGGTTACAATCAGCCCCAGCATTTT
>TRBV7-8|few|.|TRBJ2-7
CASSLALLSYEQYF
TGTGCCAGCAGCTTAGCACTATTATCCTACGAGCAGTACTTC
>TRBV28|.|TRBD1|TRBJ2-2
CASSSDRGGRTGELFF
TGTGCCAGCAGTTCGGACAGGGGGGGCAGGACCGGGGAGCTGTTTTTT
>TRBV7-2|.|.|TRBJ1-2
CASNLVGASYGYTF
TGTGCCAGCAACTTAGTGGGGGCATCCTATGGCTACACCTTC
>TRBV28|.|TRBD2|TRBJ2-5
CASSLEGLGRGTQYF
TGTGCCAGCAGTTTAGAGGGACTAGGCCGGGGGACCCAGTACTTC